These 5 T cell receptor beta chains share one sample of origin, sequenced in a study of T cells after yellow fever vaccination. TCRdb analysed the 5' RACE reads with MiXCR anew, one entry per CDR3 protein. The sample holds under 400,000 distinct CDR3 sequences, roughly 12% seen once. The sample consisted of PBMCs, taken on the day of the first yellow fever vaccination. The source of these receptors is a man aged 18 to 35 who received the YFV17D yellow fever vaccine.

This clonotype has a count of ten or more. J is TRBJ1-5 and V is TRBV12-3 or TRBV12-4; D ambiguous. This CDR3 region has 14 residues. V shed 6 bases and J shed 1 base, with 10 bases lying between them. This CDR3 is CASRFSGSNQPQHF. The DNA of the CDR3 is TGTGCCAGCAGATTCTCGGGAAGCAATCAGCCCCAGCATTTT.

The V call is TRBV30, the J call TRBJ2-5; 7 bases match TRBD2. Germline V CDR1 and CDR2: GTSNPN, SVGIG (reference sequence). CDR3 length: 12 amino acids. The J segment lost 4 bases and the V segment lost 8 bases, leaving 7 bases of the junction unmatched. In DNA form, the CDR3 reads TGTGCCGGACGACTAGCAGCAGAGACCCAGTACTTC. It encodes CAGRLAAETQYF.

A few counts support this clonotype. The genes are TRBV30 and TRBJ2-1; 12 bases are a match to TRBD2. This CDR3 has 14 residues. Germline V CDR1 and CDR2: GTSNPN, SVGIG (reference sequence). The ends lost 7 bases at V and 10 bases at J; junction bases unmatched: 11. CDR3 amino acids: CALPASGGAGEQFF. CDR3 in DNA: TGTGCCTTACCGGCTAGCGGGGGGGCGGGCGAGCAGTTCTTC.

The CDR3 spells CASSIKIRGGLHSYNEQFF. The DNA of the CDR3 is TGTGCCAGTAGTATCAAGATCCGAGGGGGCCTACACTCCTACAATGAGCAGTTCTTC. V gene TRBV19 combines with J gene TRBJ2-1, with 7 nucleotides matching TRBD1. Germline CDR1 is LNHDA and CDR2 is SQIVND (reference sequence). This CDR3 has 19 residues. J gave up 0 bases and V 3 bases, and 14 bases lay outside the gene matches.

V gene TRBV12-5 combines with J gene TRBJ2-5, with D unresolved. The germline CDR1 and CDR2 sequences are LGHNT and FRNRAP. The germline V and J ends were trimmed by 5 bases and 5 bases, with 15 bases remaining between them. There are 14 residues in the CDR3. The CDR3 DNA follows: TGTGCTAGTGGTCCGGGCCCCAGGCAGGAGACCCAGTACTTC. It codes for CASGPGPRQETQYF.